This TCR beta chain was sequenced for a study of response to subunit inactivated influenza vaccine. Findings and limits, study-wide: The authors offered the suggestion that each seasonal influenza vaccination recruits few new T cells.

TCRdb fed the RT-PCR reads into MiXCR, producing one record per CDR3 protein. The sample holds about 500,000 distinct CDR3 sequences, 10% to 15% seen once. This clonotype has a handful of counts. Antigen: not known. Trimming took 0 bases from V and 5 from J, leaving 14 bases between them. The CDR3 is 16 residues long. The V gene's germline CDR1 is LGHNA and CDR2 YNFKEQ. The chain employs TRBV4-2 and TRBJ2-1; D uncertain. The clonotype comes from a man in his fifties or sixties who received an inactivated influenza vaccine. Here the sequenced sample was PBMCs from blood, taken about 40 days after vaccination. CDR3 in amino acids: CASSQDVGEADNEQFF. In nucleotides, the CDR3 is TGTGCCAGCAGCCAAGATGTCGGCGAGGCGGACAATGAGCAGTTCTTC.